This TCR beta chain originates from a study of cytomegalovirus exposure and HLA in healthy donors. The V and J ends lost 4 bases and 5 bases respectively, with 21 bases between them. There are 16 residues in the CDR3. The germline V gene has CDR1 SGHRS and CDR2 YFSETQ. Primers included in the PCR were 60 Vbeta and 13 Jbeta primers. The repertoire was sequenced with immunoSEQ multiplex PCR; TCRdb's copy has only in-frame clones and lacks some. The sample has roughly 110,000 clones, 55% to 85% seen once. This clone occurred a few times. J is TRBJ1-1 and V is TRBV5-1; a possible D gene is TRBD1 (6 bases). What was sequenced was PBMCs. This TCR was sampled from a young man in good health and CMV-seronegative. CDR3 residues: CASSAGPQGSGTEAFF. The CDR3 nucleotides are TGCGCCAGCAGCGCCGGCCCACAGGGATCGGGGACTGAAGCTTTCTTT.